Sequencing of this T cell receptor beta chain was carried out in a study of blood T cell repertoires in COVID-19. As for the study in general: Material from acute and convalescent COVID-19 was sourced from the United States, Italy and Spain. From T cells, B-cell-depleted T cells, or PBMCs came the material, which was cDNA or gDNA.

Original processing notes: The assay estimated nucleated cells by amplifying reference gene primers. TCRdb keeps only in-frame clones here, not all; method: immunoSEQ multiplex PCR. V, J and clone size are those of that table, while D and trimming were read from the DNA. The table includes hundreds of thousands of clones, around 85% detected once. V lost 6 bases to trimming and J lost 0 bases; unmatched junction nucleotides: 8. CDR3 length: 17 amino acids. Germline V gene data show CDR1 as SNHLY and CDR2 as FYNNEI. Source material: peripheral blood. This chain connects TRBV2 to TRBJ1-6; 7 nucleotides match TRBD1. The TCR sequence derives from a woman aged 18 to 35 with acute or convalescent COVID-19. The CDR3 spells CASRWGTASSYNSPLHF. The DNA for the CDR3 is TGTGCCAGCAGGTGGGGGACAGCTAGCTCCTATAATTCACCCCTCCACTTT.